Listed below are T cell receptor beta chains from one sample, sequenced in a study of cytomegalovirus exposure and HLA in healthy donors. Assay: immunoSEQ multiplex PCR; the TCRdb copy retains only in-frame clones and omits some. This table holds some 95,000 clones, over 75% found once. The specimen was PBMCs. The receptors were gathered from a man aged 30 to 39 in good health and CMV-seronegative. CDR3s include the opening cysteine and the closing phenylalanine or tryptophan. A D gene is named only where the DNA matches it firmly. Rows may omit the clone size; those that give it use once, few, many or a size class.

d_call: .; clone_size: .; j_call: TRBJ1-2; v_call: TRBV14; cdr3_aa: CASSPYTGSYGYTF; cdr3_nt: TGTGCCAGCAGCCCATACACAGGATCCTATGGCTACACCTTC
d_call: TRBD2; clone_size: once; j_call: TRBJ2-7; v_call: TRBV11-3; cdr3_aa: CASSSSGDSYEQYF; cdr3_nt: TGTGCCAGCAGCAGTAGCGGGGACTCCTACGAGCAGTACTTC
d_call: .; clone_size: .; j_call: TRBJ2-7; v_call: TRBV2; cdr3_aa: CASRDSDIYEQYF; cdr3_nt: TGTGCCAGCAGGGACAGTGATATTTACGAGCAGTACTTC
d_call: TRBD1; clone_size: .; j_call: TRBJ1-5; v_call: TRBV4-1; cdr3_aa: CASSQRQGASNQPQHF; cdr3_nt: TGCGCCAGCAGCCAACGACAGGGTGCTAGCAATCAGCCCCAGCATTTT
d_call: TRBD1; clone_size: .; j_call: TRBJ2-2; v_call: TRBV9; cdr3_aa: CASSERLTGARTGELFF; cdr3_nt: TGTGCCAGCAGCGAACGATTGACAGGGGCGAGGACCGGGGAGCTGTTTTTT
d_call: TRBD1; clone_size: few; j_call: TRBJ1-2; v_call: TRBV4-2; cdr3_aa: CASSQDRTGYGYTF; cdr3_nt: TGTGCCAGCAGCCAGGACAGGACTGGCTATGGCTACACCTTC
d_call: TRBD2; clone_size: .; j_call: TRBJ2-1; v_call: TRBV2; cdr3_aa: CASRGGAYNEQFF; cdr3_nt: TGTGCCAGCAGGGGGGGGGCCTACAATGAGCAGTTCTTC
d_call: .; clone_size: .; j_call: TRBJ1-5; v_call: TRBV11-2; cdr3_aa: CASSLDLGGYQPQHF; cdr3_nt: TGTGCCAGCAGCTTAGATCTCGGGGGGTACCAGCCCCAGCATTTT
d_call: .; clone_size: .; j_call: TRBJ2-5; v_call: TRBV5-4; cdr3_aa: CASSQGLSTGEETQYF; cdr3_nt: TGTGCCAGCAGCCAGGGGCTATCGACAGGAGAAGAGACCCAGTACTTC
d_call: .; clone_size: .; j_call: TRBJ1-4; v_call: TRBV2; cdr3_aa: CASSPRGLSEKLFF; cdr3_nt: TGTGCCAGCAGCCCCAGGGGTTTAAGTGAAAAACTGTTTTTT
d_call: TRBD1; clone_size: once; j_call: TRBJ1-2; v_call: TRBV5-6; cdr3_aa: CASGLGQGPGYTF; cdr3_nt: TGTGCCAGCGGGCTGGGACAGGGGCCTGGCTACACCTTC
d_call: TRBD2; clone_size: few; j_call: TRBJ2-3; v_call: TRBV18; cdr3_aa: CASSPFSGSLGTQYF; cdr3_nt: TGTGCCAGCTCACCGTTTAGCGGGAGTTTGGGTACGCAGTATTTT
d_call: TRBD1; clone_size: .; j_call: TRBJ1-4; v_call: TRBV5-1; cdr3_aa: CASSWPTGDNEKLFF; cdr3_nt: TGCGCCAGCAGCTGGCCGACAGGGGATAATGAAAAACTGTTTTTT
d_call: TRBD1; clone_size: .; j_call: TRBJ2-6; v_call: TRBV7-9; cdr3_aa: CASSSDRGTGANVLTF; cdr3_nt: TGTGCCAGCAGCTCGGACAGGGGGACTGGGGCCAACGTCCTGACTTTC
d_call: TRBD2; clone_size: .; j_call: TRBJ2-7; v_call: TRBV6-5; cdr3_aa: CASRRGSTGGEQYF; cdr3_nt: TGTGCCAGCCGGCGGGGCTCCACGGGGGGCGAGCAGTACTTC
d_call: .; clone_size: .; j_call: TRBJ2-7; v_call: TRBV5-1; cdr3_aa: CASSIGGGLMSYEQYF; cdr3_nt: TGCGCCAGCAGCATTGGAGGGGGCTTGATGAGCTACGAGCAGTACTTC
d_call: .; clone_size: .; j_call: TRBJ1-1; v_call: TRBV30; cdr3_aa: CAWSVHSPVEAFF; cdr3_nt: TGTGCCTGGAGTGTACATAGCCCGGTTGAAGCTTTCTTT
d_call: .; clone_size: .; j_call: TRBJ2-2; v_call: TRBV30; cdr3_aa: CAYLWRRGTGELFF; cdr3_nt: TGTGCCTACCTCTGGCGGCGCGGCACCGGGGAGCTGTTTTTT
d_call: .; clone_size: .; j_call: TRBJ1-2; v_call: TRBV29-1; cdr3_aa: CSVDGPGRDGYGYTF; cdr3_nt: TGCAGCGTTGATGGCCCAGGGAGGGATGGCTATGGCTACACCTTC
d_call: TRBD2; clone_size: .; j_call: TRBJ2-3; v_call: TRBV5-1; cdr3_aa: CASSLNPASSGKRDTQYF; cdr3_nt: TGCGCCAGCAGCTTGAATCCCGCGTCTAGCGGAAAACGAGATACGCAGTATTTT
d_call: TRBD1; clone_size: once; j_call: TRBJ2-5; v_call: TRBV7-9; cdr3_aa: CASSNQGEWETQYF; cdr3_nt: TGTGCCAGCAGCAACCAGGGGGAGTGGGAGACCCAGTACTTC
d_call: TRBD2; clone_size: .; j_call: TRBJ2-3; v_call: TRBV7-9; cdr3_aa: CASGAGGLTDTQYF; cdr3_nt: TGTGCCAGCGGCGCGGGGGGCTTGACAGATACGCAGTATTTT
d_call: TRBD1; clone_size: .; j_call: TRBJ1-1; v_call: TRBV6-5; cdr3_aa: CASRRTGSEAFF; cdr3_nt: TGTGCCAGCAGGAGGACAGGTTCTGAAGCTTTCTTT
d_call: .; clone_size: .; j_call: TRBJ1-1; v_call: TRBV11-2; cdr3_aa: CASSAWTVFMNTEAFF; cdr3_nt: TGTGCCAGCAGCGCGTGGACAGTCTTCATGAACACTGAAGCTTTCTTT
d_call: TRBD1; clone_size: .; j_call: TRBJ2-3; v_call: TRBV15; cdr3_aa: CATSREWNRGLAGTDTQYF; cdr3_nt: TGTGCCACCAGCAGAGAGTGGAACAGGGGATTGGCGGGCACAGATACGCAGTATTTT
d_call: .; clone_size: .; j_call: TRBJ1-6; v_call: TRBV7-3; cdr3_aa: CASSLTGRTNSPLHF; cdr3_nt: TGTGCCAGCAGCTTAACGGGGCGGACTAATTCACCCCTCCACTTT
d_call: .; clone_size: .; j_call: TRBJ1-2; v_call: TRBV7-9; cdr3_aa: CASSAYRANYGYTF; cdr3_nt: TGTGCCAGCAGCGCGTACAGGGCTAACTATGGCTACACCTTC
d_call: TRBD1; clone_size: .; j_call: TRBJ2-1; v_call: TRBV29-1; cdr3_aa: CSALPLPRDRGPPHEQFF; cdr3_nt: TGCAGCGCGCTTCCTCTCCCCCGGGACAGGGGACCCCCCCATGAGCAGTTCTTC
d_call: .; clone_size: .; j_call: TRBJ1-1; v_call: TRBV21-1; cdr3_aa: CASSGPGQNTEAFF; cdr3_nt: TGTGCCAGCAGCGGACCGGGACAGAACACTGAAGCTTTCTTT
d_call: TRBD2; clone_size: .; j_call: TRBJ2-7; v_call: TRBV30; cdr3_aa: CAWSIPWGLAGLHEQYF; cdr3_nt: TGTGCCTGGAGTATCCCATGGGGGTTAGCGGGTCTCCACGAGCAGTACTTC
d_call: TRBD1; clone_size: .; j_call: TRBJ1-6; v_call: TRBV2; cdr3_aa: CASRPRGYNSPLHF; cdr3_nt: TGTGCCAGCAGGCCCAGGGGGTATAATTCACCCCTCCACTTT
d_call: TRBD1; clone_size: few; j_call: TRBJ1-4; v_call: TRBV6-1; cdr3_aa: CASSEPEGATEKLFF; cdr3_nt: TGTGCCAGCAGTGAACCTGAGGGGGCGACTGAAAAACTGTTTTTT